This paragraph covers one T cell receptor beta chain sequence. Its target is unknown. These data come from a study of human T cells and chemical hapten exposure. Time point in this sample: patch test 1, 2 weeks after DPC sensitization. The treatment: therapeutic diphenylcyclopropenone sensitization with weekly scalp DPC. Broader study findings: The number of TCRs over 1 in 1000 frequency stayed unchanged after DPC.

Each cDNA molecule in the library carried unique molecular identifiers. TCRdb recomputed calls from the RACE reads with MiXCR, one row per CDR3 protein. The table shows over 85,000 distinct CDR3 sequences, with around 12% occurring only once. The source was whole blood, collected in connection with sensitization to the hapten diphenylcyclopropenone (DPC). The TCR comes from a woman aged 40 to 50 with alopecia areata. Some clones in this sample may be carry-over from other donors' samples.

The CDR3 is CASSLDNGDTQYF. In DNA form, the CDR3 reads TGTGCCAGCAGCTTAGATAACGGAGATACGCAGTATTTT. J is TRBJ2-3 and V is TRBV7-2; D ambiguous. This CDR3 has 13 amino acids. The ends were cut back, 1 base at V and 5 bases at J, with 7 bases in the middle. Germline lookup yields CDR1 SGHTA and CDR2 FQGNSA. The full variable domain, in which reference TRBV7-2 and TRBJ2-3 provide the parts outside the CDR3, is GAGVSQSPSNKVTEKGKDVELRCDPISGHTALYWYRQSLGQGLEFLIYFQGNSAPDKSGLPSDRFSAERTGGSVSTLTIQRTQQEDSAVYLCASSLDNGDTQYFGPGTRLTVL.